This entry lists 9 T cell receptor beta chains sequenced from one sample in a study of blood T cell repertoires in COVID-19. Generated by immunoSEQ multiplex PCR, the TCRdb table keeps only in-frame clones and is missing some. In the table there are under 250,000 clones, around 81% of which are singletons. What was sequenced was peripheral blood. The source is a human donor in a cohort sampled during active COVID-19.

This clone has a single count. The chain is built from TRBV10-3 and TRBJ1-1, with D perhaps matching TRBD1 (5 bases). This CDR3 has 15 residues. Trimming removed 0 bases at V and 6 bases at J, with 14 bases between. In germline, CDR1 is ENHRY, CDR2 SYGVKD. This chain's CDR3 is CAISESEGRRSEAFF. CDR3 nucleotide sequence: TGTGCCATCAGTGAGTCGGAGGGGAGGAGGTCTGAAGCTTTCTTT.

The genes are TRBV27 and TRBJ1-4; 12 bases align to TRBD1. V shed 6 bases, J shed 10 bases, and the junction held 6 bases outside the gene matches. CDR3 size: 14 residues. Looked up from germline, CDR1 is MNHEY and CDR2 is SMNVEV (reference sequence). DNA of the CDR3: TGTGCCAGCAGAGTGGGACAGGGGGCAGGAAAACTGTTTTTT. It specifies CASRVGQGAGKLFF.

V and J are TRBV5-1 and TRBJ2-7, with 8 nucleotides matching TRBD1. V shed 4 bases, J shed 4 bases, and the junction held 7 bases outside the gene matches. The CDR3 loop spans 14 amino acids. CDR1 and CDR2 from the germline V gene are SGHRS and YFSETQ. For the CDR3, the DNA is TGCGCCAGCAGCCAGGGGGCAGAAGGGTACGAGCAGTACTTC. Translated, it gives CASSQGAEGYEQYF.

The rearrangement uses TRBV4-2 and TRBJ2-4, with D tentatively TRBD2 (6 bases). Trimming cost V 0 bases and J 5 bases, with 11 bases left between them. Germline-derived CDR1 and CDR2 are LGHNA and YNFKEQ. This CDR3 has 15 amino acids. CDR3 residues: CASSQDWRLENIQYF. CDR3 nucleotides: TGTGCCAGCAGCCAAGATTGGAGACTAGAAAACATTCAGTACTTC.

The chain recombines TRBV4-3 with TRBJ1-2, with D possibly matching TRBD1 (5 bases). V was pared by 5 bases and J by 7 bases, with 20 bases between. The germline CDR1 and CDR2 sequences are LGHNA and YSLEER. This CDR3 contains 15 residues. The CDR3 reads CASSSSPGEVRGYTF. The CDR3 nucleotides read TGCGCCAGCAGCTCCTCCCCGGGGGAGGTTCGTGGCTACACCTTC.

J is TRBJ1-4 and V is TRBV19; a possible D gene is TRBD1 (6 bases). This CDR3 has 15 residues. Germline-derived CDR1 and CDR2 are LNHDA and SQIVND (reference sequence). V lost 6 bases, J lost 5 bases, and 16 bases lay in between. As DNA, the CDR3 is TGTGCCAGTAGAACAACCGGGACACCGAATGAAAAACTGTTTTTT. Its protein is CASRTTGTPNEKLFF.

The rearrangement links TRBV11-3 to TRBJ2-2, with D unclear. Deletions cut 2 bases from V and 4 bases from J, with 8 bases between. The CDR3 runs 14 residues. Per the germline V gene, CDR1 is SGHNT and CDR2 is YENEEA. For the CDR3, the DNA is TGTGCCAGCAGCTTAATTGGCCTCACCGGGGAGCTGTTTTTT. Translation: CASSLIGLTGELFF.

The CDR3 sequence: CASSQGTAEAFF. CDR3 bases: TGCGCCAGCAGCCAGGGGACAGCTGAAGCTTTCTTT. The chain carries TRBV4-1 and TRBJ1-1; TRBD1 matches 7 bases. The CDR3 sequence is 12 residues long. CDR1 is MGHRA, CDR2 YSYEKL, per germline. Losses at the gene ends were 3 bases for V and 6 bases for J; bases not matched to a gene: 1.

The rearrangement joins TRBV24-1 to TRBJ2-5; perhaps TRBD1 as D (6 bases). The ends were cut back, 0 bases at V and 1 base at J, with 8 bases in the middle. Germline loops: CDR1 KGHDR, CDR2 SFDVKD. CDR3 length equals 15 residues. In DNA, the CDR3 is TGTGCCACCAGTGATTTGCTGGGGGCCCAAGAGACCCAGTACTTC. Translated, it gives CATSDLLGAQETQYF.